This T cell receptor (beta chain) was captured in a study of T cells in narcolepsy. Turning to the study itself: Patients with NT1 or NT2 and healthy control donors were enrolled.

Using immunoSEQ multiplex PCR, the repertoire was profiled, and TCRdb retains in-frame clones only, with some absent. In the table there are just over 40,000 clones, approximately 89% of which are singletons. In germline, CDR1 is SGHRS, CDR2 YFSETQ. With 0 bases removed from V and 7 bases from J, the gap between germline ends came to 20 bases. This CDR3 is built from 17 residues. Comments on this clone: Its target is unknown.

Findings of the study overall: Autoreactive clonotypes reportedly recurred in blood of same and different patients, not controls. Autoreactive HCRT-specific and TRIB2-specific clonotypes were marked in same-patient CSF-versus-blood CD4+ comparisons.

V and J are TRBV5-1 and TRBJ2-1; tentative D call: TRBD2 (5 bases). The TCR was taken from a human donor with narcolepsy. Source material: CD45RA- memory CD4+ T cells from PBMCs. In nucleotides, the CDR3 is TGCGCCAGCAGCTTGGTAGGGTCCGGGGAAGGAGGAAATGAGCAGTTCTTC. Its protein product is CASSLVGSGEGGNEQFF.